The source of this T cell receptor beta chain is a study of control samples from healthy donors and cancer patients. Repertoires were generated with immunoSEQ multiplex PCR, while TCRdb's copy carries only in-frame clones and drops some. The sample lists 200,000 to 250,000 clones, around 94% occurring once. This TCR derives from a man in his fifties or sixties in good health. The sample was blood.

The CDR3 region has the DNA TGTGCCAGCAGCAAAACAGGGAACACCGGGGAGCTGTTTTTT. It yields the protein CASSKTGNTGELFF. The chain uses TRBV21-1 and TRBJ2-2; the D call TRBD1 from the table was never checked on the DNA. TRBV21-1 is marked as a pseudogene. The CDR3 is made up of 14 amino acids.